What follows describes a single T cell receptor beta chain. The data originate from a study of blood T cell repertoires in COVID-19. Study-level information: T cells, B-cell-depleted T cells, or PBMCs provided the cDNA or gDNA that served as material.

Assay used: immunoSEQ multiplex PCR; TCRdb lists only in-frame clones, some missing. The data contain about 260,000 clones, 88% of them singletons. The germline V gene has CDR1 MNHEY and CDR2 SMNVEV (reference sequence). With 8 bases removed from V and 4 bases from J, the gap between germline ends came to 19 bases. This CDR3 is built from 15 residues. Participants' reported clinical history set cohort assignment. Two negative PCRs, clearance, or symptom resolution characterized the recovered Cohort 3 donors. The chain has TRBV27 and TRBJ2-3, with D maybe TRBD2 (6 bases). The sequence came from a woman aged 50 to 65 who had recovered from COVID-19. Sequencing input: PBMCs or T cells enriched from blood (not recorded which). Written as DNA, the CDR3 is TGTGCCAGCCTAGCCCGGACGGGAGAGTCAGATACGCAGTATTTT. Encoded protein: CASLARTGESDTQYF.